A single sample is the source of the 28 T cell receptor beta chains below, sequenced in a study of T cell clonotyping in hematopoietic cell transplantation. The data were produced by immunoSEQ multiplex PCR, yet TCRdb's version contains in-frame clones alone and is incomplete. The sample has around 19,000 clones; 86% are singletons. Time point specified: recipient sample about 28 days before transplant, after cytoreduction. The specimen comprised peripheral blood mononuclear cells, sampled before stem cell transplant. The receptor source for this set is a man in his fifties with acute myeloid leukemia. Some clones in this sample may be carry-over from other donors' samples.

This clone was seen once. The rearrangement uses TRBV27 and TRBJ2-2, with D tentatively TRBD1 or TRBD2 (6 bases each). Between the trimmed V and J ends, which lost 3 bases and 6 bases, there was a span of 17 bases. Germline V lookup: CDR1 MNHEY, CDR2 SMNVEV (reference sequence). The CDR3 contains 16 residues. CDR3 residues: CASSFFGGQVAGELFF. The DNA of the CDR3 is TGTGCCAGCAGTTTTTTTGGGGGGCAGGTGGCCGGGGAGCTGTTTTTT.

This clone was detected only a few times. This chain uses TRBV9 with TRBJ1-2; 7 bases line up with TRBD1. Per germline, CDR1 SGDLS and CDR2 YYNGEE. The V gene end was trimmed by 3 bases and the J gene end by 0 bases; junction bases not matched to a gene: 5. The CDR3 has 15 residues. Here the CDR3 DNA reads TGTGCCAGCAGCGCCCGACAGGGAACTAACTATGGCTACACCTTC. It encodes CASSARQGTNYGYTF.

V usage is TRBV9 and J usage is TRBJ1-2, with D tentatively TRBD1 (6 bases). CDR1 SGDLS and CDR2 YYNGEE come from the germline V gene. CDR3 length: 14 amino acids. V dropped 4 bases and J dropped 3 bases, with 13 bases sitting between them. The CDR3 DNA reads TGTGCCAGCAGCCCATCAGGGGACTACTATGGCTACACCTTC. Translated: CASSPSGDYYGYTF.

This chain uses TRBV2 with TRBJ2-5, with TRBD2 as a possible D gene (5 bases). CDR1 and CDR2 from the germline V gene are SNHLY and FYNNEI. This CDR3 is 13 amino acids long. V was pared by 6 bases and J by 4 bases, with 12 bases between. The CDR3 nucleotides read TGTGCCAGCAGCGCTAGCCGAGCAGAGACCCAGTACTTC. Amino acids: CASSASRAETQYF.

This clone qualifies as large. The chain employs TRBV5-7 and TRBJ1-5, with D possibly TRBD1 on 5 matching bases. TRBV5-7 is an ORF for which the function is uncertain. This CDR3 region has 14 residues. V was clipped by 1 base and J by 5 bases, with 10 bases between them. CDR3 sequence: CASSLSGADQPQHF. The CDR3, as DNA: TGTGCCAGCAGCTTGAGCGGGGCGGATCAGCCCCAGCATTTT.

The chain couples TRBV2 to TRBJ2-2; D ambiguous. The germline V and J ends were trimmed by 4 bases and 5 bases, with 8 bases remaining between them. This CDR3 spans 13 amino acids. Germline CDR1 is SNHLY and CDR2 is FYNNEI. CDR3 loop: CASSVVGTGELFF. The CDR3 DNA is TGTGCCAGCAGTGTGGTGGGGACCGGGGAGCTGTTTTTT. Variable domain in full (rest from reference TRBV2 and TRBJ2-2): EPEVTQTPSHQVTQMGQEVILRCVPISNHLYFYWYRQILGQKVEFLVSFYNNEISEKSEIFDDQFSVERPDGSNFTLKIRSTKLEDSAMYFCASSVVGTGELFFGEGSRLTVL.

The chain combines TRBV29-1 with TRBJ2-5, with 8 bases fitting TRBD2. J gave up 0 bases and V 6 bases, and 12 bases lay outside the gene matches. The CDR3 runs to 16 residues. Germline V gene data show CDR1 as SQVTM and CDR2 as ANQGSEA. CDR3 residues: CSVPQGVSGDQETQYF. In nucleotides, the CDR3 is TGCAGCGTCCCCCAGGGAGTTAGCGGGGACCAAGAGACCCAGTACTTC.

J is TRBJ1-2 and V is TRBV10-3, with D hard to call. The CDR3 is 16 amino acids. The germline V gene encodes CDR1 ENHRY and CDR2 SYGVKD. Trimming took off 3 bases at V and 0 bases at J, with 14 bases between the two ends. CDR3 residues: CAISDSGQKANYGYTF. The CDR3 nucleotides are TGTGCCATCAGTGACTCCGGGCAGAAAGCTAACTATGGCTACACCTTC.

The chain links TRBV9 to TRBJ1-3; D call uncertain. The germline V and J ends were trimmed by 0 bases and 0 bases, with 10 bases remaining between them. The CDR3 covers 16 residues. From germline, CDR1 is SGDLS and CDR2 YYNGEE. The CDR3 is CASSVDPGYSGNTIYF. The CDR3 coding sequence is TGTGCCAGCAGCGTAGACCCGGGATACTCTGGAAACACCATATATTTT.

CDR3 sequence: CASSALTGDTQYF. The DNA of the CDR3 is TGTGCCAGCAGCGCCTTGACCGGAGATACGCAGTATTTT. The rearrangement links TRBV5-4 to TRBJ2-3; D gene uncertain. This CDR3 region has 13 residues. V lost 4 bases and J 5 bases, leaving 11 bases between the germline ends. Germline CDR1 and CDR2: SGHNT and YYREEE (reference sequence). The variable domain in full, completed from reference TRBV5-4 and TRBJ2-3, reads ETGVTQSPTHLIKTRGQQVTLRCSSQSGHNTVSWYQQALGQGPQFIFQYYREEENGRGNFPPRFSGLQFPNYSSELNVNALELDDSALYLCASSALTGDTQYFGPGTRLTVL.

The chain uses TRBV4-1 and TRBJ2-3, with D unclear. V gave up 0 bases and J gave up 8 bases, with 18 bases separating them. The germline gives CDR1 MGHRA, CDR2 YSYEKL. The length of the CDR3 is 16 residues. The CDR3 reads CASSQERSDAYITQYF. In DNA form, the CDR3 reads TGCGCCAGCAGCCAAGAACGCTCGGACGCCTATATTACGCAGTATTTT.

The rearrangement uses TRBV5-6 and TRBJ1-1; D is uncertain. Trimming removed 0 bases at V and 5 bases at J, with 17 bases between. CDR3 length equals 16 residues. CDR1 SGHDT and CDR2 YYEEEE come from the germline V gene. As DNA, the CDR3 is TGTGCCAGCAGCTTGGCTGGTAGGGAATTGTCGACTGAAGCTTTCTTT. Translating gives CASSLAGRELSTEAFF.

For the CDR3, the DNA is TGTGCCAGCAGCTTAGGCGGGGGGGCGATATATAGCACAGATACGCAGTATTTT. Encoded protein: CASSLGGGAIYSTDTQYF. The chain has TRBV7-6 and TRBJ2-3; 9 bases are a match to TRBD2. The trim removed 1 base at V and 0 bases at J, leaving 8 bases unmatched. This CDR3 region has 18 residues. From germline, CDR1 is SGHVS and CDR2 FNYEAQ.

V is TRBV7-2 and J is TRBJ1-1; TRBD1 agrees at 8 bases. V dropped 5 bases and J dropped 4; count of bases not matched to a gene: 3. The CDR3 has 13 amino acids. Germline V gene data show CDR1 as SGHTA and CDR2 as FQGNSA. CDR3 nucleotides: TGTGCCAGCAGCCAGGGGGCTCGCACTGAAGCTTTCTTT. It translates to CASSQGARTEAFF.

This clone is large (0.1 to 1%) in the sample. This chain uses TRBV6-5 with TRBJ2-7; perhaps TRBD2 as D (7 bases). Trimming removed 4 bases from V and 2 bases from J, with 18 bases in between. Germline assignment: CDR1 MNHEY and CDR2 SVGAGI. This CDR3 is built from 16 residues. The CDR3 loop is CASSLGGPPAAYEQYF. In DNA, the CDR3 is TGTGCCAGCAGTTTGGGGGGGCCCCCGGCCGCCTACGAGCAGTACTTC.

J is TRBJ2-1 and V is TRBV7-2; no definite D call. V lost 2 bases and J lost 5, with 7 bases in between. CDR1 is SGHTA, CDR2 FQGNSA, per germline. CDR3 length: 13 amino acids. The CDR3 region has the DNA TGTGCCAGCAGCTTAATGGGAAACAATGAGCAGTTCTTC. It yields the protein CASSLMGNNEQFF.

As DNA, the CDR3 is TGTGCCAGCAGCGAGGGGTATAATTCACCCCTCCACTTT. Translated: CASSEGYNSPLHF. The chain joins TRBV9 to TRBJ1-6, with a tentative D call TRBD1 (5 bases). V was clipped by 3 bases and J by 4 bases, with 5 bases between them. In germline, CDR1 is SGDLS, CDR2 YYNGEE. The CDR3 spans 13 residues.

The chain combines TRBV9 with TRBJ1-2, with 8 bases identical to TRBD1. The junction had 8 bases not matched to a gene; V was cut back by 4 bases and J by 6 bases. Per the germline V gene, CDR1 is SGDLS and CDR2 is YYNGEE. The CDR3 has 14 amino acids. Here the CDR3 DNA reads TGTGCCAGCAGCACCTTGACAGGGGACCATGGCTACACCTTC. Protein sequence: CASSTLTGDHGYTF.

CDR3: CASSPTGGPYGYTF. CDR3 nucleotide sequence: TGTGCCAGCAGTCCTACAGGGGGTCCCTATGGCTACACCTTC. This chain connects TRBV6-5 to TRBJ1-2; 8 nucleotides agree with TRBD1. Germline V gene lookup returns CDR1 MNHEY and CDR2 SVGAGI. This CDR3 is 14 amino acids long. With V trimmed by 5 bases and J by 4 bases, 6 bases remained unmatched.

V is TRBV13 and J is TRBJ1-1; 8 positions agree with TRBD1. The V segment lost 3 bases and the J segment 4 bases; nucleotides outside the gene matches: 7. This CDR3 spans 15 amino acids. Looked up from germline, CDR1 is PRHDT and CDR2 is FYEKMQ (reference sequence). The CDR3 reads CASSFSGQGATEAFF. As DNA, the CDR3 is TGTGCCAGCAGCTTTAGTGGACAGGGTGCCACTGAAGCTTTCTTT. The variable domain in full, with the rest retrieved from reference TRBV13 and TRBJ1-1, is AAGVIQSPRHLIKEKRETATLKCYPIPRHDTVYWYQQGPGQDPQFLISFYEKMQSDKGSIPDRFSAQQFSDYHSELNMSSLELGDSALYFCASSFSGQGATEAFFGQGTRLTVV.

The chain has TRBV9 and TRBJ1-1, with 7 positions matching TRBD1. This CDR3 region has 15 residues. Germline V lookup: CDR1 SGDLS, CDR2 YYNGEE. V shed 3 bases, J shed 1 base, and the junction held 6 bases outside the gene matches. The CDR3 loop reads CASSDRDRGNTEAFF. In nucleotides, the CDR3 is TGTGCCAGCAGCGATCGGGACAGAGGGAACACTGAAGCTTTCTTT. Full variable domain (remainder filled in from reference TRBV9 and TRBJ1-1): DSGVTQTPKHLITATGQRVTLRCSPRSGDLSVYWYQQSLDQGLQFLIQYYNGEERAKGNILERFSAQQFPDLHSELNLSSLELGDSALYFCASSDRDRGNTEAFFGQGTRLTVV.

The chain couples TRBV29-1 to TRBJ1-2; D perhaps matches TRBD1 (6 bases). The CDR3 spans 15 residues. Trimming removed 0 bases at V and 3 bases at J, with 14 bases between. Germline lookup yields CDR1 SQVTM and CDR2 ANQGSEA. CDR3 loop: CSVEDPRGFYYGYTF. CDR3 nucleotide sequence: TGCAGCGTTGAAGATCCAAGGGGGTTTTACTATGGCTACACCTTC.

This clone was detected a few times. The chain uses TRBV10-1 and TRBJ1-6, with 7 bases identical to TRBD1. The CDR3 is 14 residues long. CDR1 WNHNN and CDR2 SYGVQD come from the germline V gene (reference sequence). J was trimmed by 7 bases and V by 3 bases; bases with no gene match: 3. The chain's CDR3 is CASSDNRGNSPLHF. The DNA for the CDR3 is TGCGCCAGCAGTGATAACAGGGGCAATTCACCCCTCCACTTT.

This chain links TRBV10-2 with TRBJ1-2, with 7 positions matching TRBD1. Losses at the gene ends were 7 bases for V and 7 bases for J; bases not matched to a gene: 6. Germline V gene data show CDR1 as WSHSY and CDR2 as SAAADI. There are 12 residues in the CDR3. The CDR3 coding sequence is TGCGCCAGCAAGACAGGGTCGGCTGGCTACACCTTC. Its protein is CASKTGSAGYTF.

V usage is TRBV5-1 and J usage is TRBJ2-1, with 9 nucleotides matching TRBD1. Germline V gives CDR1 SGHRS, CDR2 YFSETQ. This CDR3 has 15 residues. The V gene end was trimmed by 3 bases and the J gene end by 5 bases; junction bases not matched to a gene: 6. The CDR3 DNA reads as TGCGCCAGCAGCTATGGGACAGGGCAGGACAATGAGCAGTTCTTC. Its protein product is CASSYGTGQDNEQFF.

The V gene is TRBV7-2, the J gene TRBJ2-7; tentatively, D is TRBD2 (8 bases). The germline V gene has CDR1 SGHTA and CDR2 FQGNSA. This CDR3 comprises 15 residues. The V end was cut by 0 bases, the J end by 7 bases, with 16 bases between. The CDR3 loop is CASSLAQGQRGEQYF. CDR3 in DNA: TGTGCCAGCAGCTTAGCCCAGGGACAGCGGGGGGAGCAGTACTTC.

The chain couples TRBV5-1 to TRBJ1-1; no clear D. CDR3 size: 14 residues. Trimming removed 0 bases at V and 1 base at J, with 7 bases between. Looked up from germline, CDR1 is SGHRS and CDR2 is YFSETQ. CDR3 DNA sequence: TGCGCCAGCAGCTTGGTTAAGGGGAACACTGAAGCTTTCTTT. This gives the protein CASSLVKGNTEAFF.

The rearrangement joins TRBV30 to TRBJ2-2; tentative D call: TRBD2 (7 bases). CDR3 length: 15 amino acids. CDR1 and CDR2 from the germline V gene are GTSNPN and SVGIG (reference sequence). The V and J ends lost 3 bases and 5 bases respectively, with 16 bases between them. CDR3 loop: CAWRGQGRGTGELFF. The CDR3 nucleotides read TGTGCCTGGAGGGGGCAGGGGAGGGGTACCGGGGAGCTGTTTTTT.